Described below is a single T cell receptor (beta chain) sequence and its context. Its target antigen remains unknown. Base qualities are not recorded, but no much larger clone differs from it by a single base. The data derive from a study of blood T cell repertoires in COVID-19 (dated by TCRdb to 2020 to 2022). Regarding the study in general: Samples from collaborators originated in the United States, Italy and Spain and spanned both the acute and convalescent phases of COVID-19. The repertoires were released in a freely available public database meant as a resource for research on the immune response to SARS-CoV-2. The material from the prospective study consisted of cDNA or gDNA derived from T cells, B-cell-depleted T cells, or PBMCs. A de-identified subject ID, COVID-19 status, age in years and sex were almost always included in the sample metadata. Subjects who had been exposed to COVID-19, were actively infected with it, or had recovered from it provided the deeply sampled blood TCRbeta repertoires that made up the dataset. The samples were drawn from two sources: the first 160 participants of the ongoing ImmuneRACE study, and about 1,300 subjects contributed by 6 global collaborators. Where available, HLA class I and class II types were taken from metadata supplied by the sample provider and were not determined by assay-based typing. Overall results and qualifications from the work: How much clinical and demographic metadata was included differed by source and by participant, and the metadata was provided uncurated.

Trimming at the junction amounts to 4 bases on V and 2 bases on J, and the germline ends lie 15 bases apart. Per the germline V gene (reference sequence), WNHNN is the CDR1 and SYGVQD is the CDR2. The CDR3 numbers 16 residues from cysteine through phenylalanine. Only CDR3 DNA is held: 48 bases, read in frame from base 1. Participants in the prospective study were enrolled through a virtual design, were aged roughly 18 to 100 years, and lived in some 24 United States geographic areas. In the prospective study, participants were assigned to cohorts based on the clinical history participants reported in a screening survey and a study questionnaire. Mobile phlebotomists in the prospective study collected whole blood, serum and a nasopharyngeal or oropharyngeal swab from every participant. Participants in the prospective study had the option to provide additional blood draws and questionnaires over a roughly 2-month period. Blood samples from the prospective study were shipped frozen or at room temperature prior to DNA extraction.

TCRbeta CDR3 regions were amplified from genomic DNA by means of the immunoSEQ Assay, a bias-controlled multiplex PCR. The authors processed their data as follows. Within the assay, amplification of reference gene primers was used to estimate how many nucleated cells each sample contained. To quantify the absolute abundance of each unique TCRbeta CDR3 rearrangement, sequence reads were collapsed and filtered. Productive Simpson clonality was computed per sample as the square root of Simpson's diversity index over productive rearrangements. TCRdb retrieved this table from immuneACCESS and kept in-frame rearrangements only. Not all clones are present; in checked studies, unresolved V genes account for under half, and no reason is known for the remainder. V and J calls plus clone size are reproduced from that table; the DNA served to infer D and trimming. In all, the sample holds about 170,000 clones, and around 88% of those were seen once. The ten largest clonotypes hold about 3.5% of the sample.

The V gene is TRBV10-1 and the J gene is TRBJ2-1; a tentative D call is TRBD2 (6 bases match). This receptor was identified in a woman aged 45-65 years in a cohort exposed to, infected with or recovered from COVID-19 (not recorded which). The sample taken for sequencing was PBMCs or T cells enriched from blood (not recorded which). This receptor has the CDR3 CASSGVGGLTYNEQFF. The DNA is as follows: TGCGCCAGCAGTGGGGTTGGGGGACTTACCTACAATGAGCAGTTCTTC.